This T cell receptor beta chain was found in a study of T cell responses to AZD1222 COVID-19 vaccine. Data came from immunoSEQ multiplex PCR; TCRdb stores just in-frame clones and leaves some out. The sample shows around 150,000 clones, 94% of them seen only once. Findings of the study overall: Donors in the cohort were predominantly white British and more often female, and clonal diversity was possibly underestimated.

Trimming cost V 2 bases and J 4 bases, with 11 bases left between them. This CDR3 is 14 amino acids long. Germline-derived CDR1 and CDR2 are ENHRY and SYGVKD. Note on this clone: Antigen specificity is unknown.

This clonotype was obtained from an adult in good health. The sequences come from peripheral blood, collected on day 0 of AZD1222 vaccination. This sequence joins TRBV10-3 and TRBJ1-1; D is unclear. The CDR3 nucleotides are TGTGCCATCAGTGAGGGTAACCTGGGCACTGAAGCTTTCTTT. Residues: CAISEGNLGTEAFF.